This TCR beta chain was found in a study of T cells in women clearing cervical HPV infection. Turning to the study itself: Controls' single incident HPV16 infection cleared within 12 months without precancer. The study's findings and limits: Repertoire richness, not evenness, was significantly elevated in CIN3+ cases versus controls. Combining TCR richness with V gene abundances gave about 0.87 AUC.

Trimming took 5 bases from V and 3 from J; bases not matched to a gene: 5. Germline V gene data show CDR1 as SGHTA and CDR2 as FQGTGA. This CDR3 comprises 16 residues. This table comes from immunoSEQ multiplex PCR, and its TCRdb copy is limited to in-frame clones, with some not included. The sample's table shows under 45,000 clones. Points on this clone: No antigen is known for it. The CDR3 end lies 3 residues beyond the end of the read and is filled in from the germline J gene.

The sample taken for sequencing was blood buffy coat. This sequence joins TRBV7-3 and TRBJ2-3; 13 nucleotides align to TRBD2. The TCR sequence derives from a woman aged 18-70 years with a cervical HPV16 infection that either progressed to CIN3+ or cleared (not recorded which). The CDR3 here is CASSLGTSGTTDTQYF. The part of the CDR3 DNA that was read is TGTGCCAGCAGCCTCGGGACTAGCGGGACGACAGATACG.